The clone carrying this T cell receptor (beta chain) was counted only a few times. Its antigen is undetermined. CDR3 length equals 13 residues. Per germline, CDR1 GTSNPN and CDR2 SVGIG (reference sequence). The V end was cut by 2 bases, the J end by 3 bases, with 11 bases between. Researchers ran the PCR with 60 Vbeta and 13 Jbeta primers. Profiling relied on immunoSEQ multiplex PCR, and the TCRdb table lists in-frame clones only, not all of them. The sample consists of 150,000 to 200,000 clones, under 80% of them appearing once. This sample was taken from a study of cytomegalovirus exposure and HLA in healthy donors. Study-level background: Out of 398 genotyped donors, about 81% belonged to the Caucasian-associated ancestry cluster.

General observations from the study: In vitro confirmation showed a few CMV-associated chains to be CMV antigen specific. Later analysis indicated greater clonal expansion among HLA-associated TCR beta chains than among equally common other chains.

The genes are TRBV30 and TRBJ2-7; the D gene is possibly TRBD2 (6 bases). The specimen was PBMCs. The receptor was isolated from a man in his forties in good health and CMV-seronegative. The CDR3 DNA reads as TGTGCCTGGAGTTTTGGCGGGGACTACGAGCAGTACTTC. Translation: CAWSFGGDYEQYF.